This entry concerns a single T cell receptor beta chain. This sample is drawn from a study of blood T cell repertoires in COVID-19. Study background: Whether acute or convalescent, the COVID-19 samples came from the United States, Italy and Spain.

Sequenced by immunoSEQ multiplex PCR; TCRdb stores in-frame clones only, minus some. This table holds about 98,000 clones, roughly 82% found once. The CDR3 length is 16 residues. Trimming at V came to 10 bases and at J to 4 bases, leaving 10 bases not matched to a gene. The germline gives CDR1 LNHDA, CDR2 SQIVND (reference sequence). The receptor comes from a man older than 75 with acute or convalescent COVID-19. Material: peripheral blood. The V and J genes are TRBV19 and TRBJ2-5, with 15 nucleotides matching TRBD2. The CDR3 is CATQGTSGGTRETQYF. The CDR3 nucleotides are TGTGCCACCCAGGGGACTAGCGGGGGGACAAGAGAGACCCAGTACTTC.